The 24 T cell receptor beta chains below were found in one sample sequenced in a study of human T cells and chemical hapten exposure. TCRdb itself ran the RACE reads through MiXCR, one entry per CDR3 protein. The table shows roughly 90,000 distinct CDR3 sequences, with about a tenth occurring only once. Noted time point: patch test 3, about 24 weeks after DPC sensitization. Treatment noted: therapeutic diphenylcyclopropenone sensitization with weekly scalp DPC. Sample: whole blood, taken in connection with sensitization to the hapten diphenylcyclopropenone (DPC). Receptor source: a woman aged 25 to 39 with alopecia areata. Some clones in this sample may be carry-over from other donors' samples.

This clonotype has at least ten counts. CDR3 residues: CASSHDRATGELFF. The DNA for the CDR3 is TGCGCCAGCAGCCACGACAGGGCCACCGGGGAGCTGTTTTTT. The chain employs TRBV5-1 and TRBJ2-2; 7 bases are shared with TRBD1. The germline V gene encodes CDR1 SGHRS and CDR2 YFSETQ. The V gene end was trimmed by 4 bases and the J gene end by 4 bases; junction bases not matched to a gene: 4. The CDR3 length is 14 residues. The complete variable domain, with remaining parts taken from reference TRBV5-1 and TRBJ2-2, reads KAGVTQTPRYLIKTRGQQVTLSCSPISGHRSVSWYQQTPGQGLQFLFEYFSETQRNKGNFPGRFSGRQFSNSRSEMNVSTLELGDSALYLCASSHDRATGELFFGEGSRLTVL.

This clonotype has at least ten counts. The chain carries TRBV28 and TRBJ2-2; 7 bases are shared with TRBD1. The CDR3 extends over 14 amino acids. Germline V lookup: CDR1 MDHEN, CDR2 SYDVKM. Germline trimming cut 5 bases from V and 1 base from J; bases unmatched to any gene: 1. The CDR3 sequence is CASSRQGNTGELFF. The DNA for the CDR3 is TGTGCCAGCAGTCGACAGGGGAACACCGGGGAGCTGTTTTTT.

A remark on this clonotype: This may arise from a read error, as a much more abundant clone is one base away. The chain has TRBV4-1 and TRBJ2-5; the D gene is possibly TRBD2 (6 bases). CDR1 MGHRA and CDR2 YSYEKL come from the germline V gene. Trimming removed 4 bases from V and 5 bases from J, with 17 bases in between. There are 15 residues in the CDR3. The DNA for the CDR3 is TGCGCCAGCAGCCGAGAGTCGCGGGGCGGGGAGACCCAGTACTTC. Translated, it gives CASSRESRGGETQYF.

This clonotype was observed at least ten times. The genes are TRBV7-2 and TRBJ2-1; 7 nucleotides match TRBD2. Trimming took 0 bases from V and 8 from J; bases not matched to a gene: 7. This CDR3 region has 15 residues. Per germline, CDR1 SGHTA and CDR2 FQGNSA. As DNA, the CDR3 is TGTGCCAGCAGCTTAGCCAGCGGGACTTCCCATGAGCAGTTCTTC. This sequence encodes CASSLASGTSHEQFF.

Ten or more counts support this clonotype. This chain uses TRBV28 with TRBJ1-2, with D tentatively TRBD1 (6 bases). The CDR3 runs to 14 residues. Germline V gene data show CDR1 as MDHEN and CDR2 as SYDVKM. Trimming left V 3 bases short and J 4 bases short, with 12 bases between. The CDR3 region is CASSLGDMIYGYTF. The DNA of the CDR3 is TGTGCCAGCAGTTTGGGGGACATGATCTATGGCTACACCTTC.

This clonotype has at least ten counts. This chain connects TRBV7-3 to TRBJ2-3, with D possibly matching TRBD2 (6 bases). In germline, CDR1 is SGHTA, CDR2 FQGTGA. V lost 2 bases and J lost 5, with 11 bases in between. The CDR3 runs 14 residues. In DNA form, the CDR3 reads TGTGCCAGCAGCTTACGGGGGAGCGTAGATACGCAGTATTTT. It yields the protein CASSLRGSVDTQYF. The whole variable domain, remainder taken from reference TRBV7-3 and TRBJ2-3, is GAGVSQTPSNKVTEKGKYVELRCDPISGHTALYWYRQSLGQGPEFLIYFQGTGAADDSGLPNDRFFAVRPEGSVSTLKIQRTERGDSAVYLCASSLRGSVDTQYFGPGTRLTVL.

For the CDR3, the DNA is TGTGCCAGCAGTTTTGACAGTAATTCACCCCTCCACTTT. This sequence encodes CASSFDSNSPLHF. The V call is TRBV28, the J call TRBJ1-6; tentatively, D is TRBD1 (5 bases). V dropped 3 bases and J dropped 6 bases, with 6 bases sitting between them. There are 13 residues in the CDR3. Germline V gene data show CDR1 as MDHEN and CDR2 as SYDVKM.

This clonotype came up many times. CDR3 in amino acids: CASSLSGRANEQFF. CDR3 nucleotide sequence: TGTGCCAGCAGTCTTAGCGGGAGGGCTAATGAGCAGTTCTTC. The chain couples TRBV12-3 or TRBV12-4 to TRBJ2-1; 11 nucleotides align to TRBD2. V lost 5 bases and J lost 7; bases outside the gene matches: 4. This CDR3 has 14 residues.

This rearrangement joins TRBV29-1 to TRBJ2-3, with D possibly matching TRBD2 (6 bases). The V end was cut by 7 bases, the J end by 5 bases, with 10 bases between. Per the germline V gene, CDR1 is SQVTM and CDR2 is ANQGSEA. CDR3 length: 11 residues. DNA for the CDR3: TGCAGCGCGGGAGCAATAGATACGCAGTATTTT. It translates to CSAGAIDTQYF.

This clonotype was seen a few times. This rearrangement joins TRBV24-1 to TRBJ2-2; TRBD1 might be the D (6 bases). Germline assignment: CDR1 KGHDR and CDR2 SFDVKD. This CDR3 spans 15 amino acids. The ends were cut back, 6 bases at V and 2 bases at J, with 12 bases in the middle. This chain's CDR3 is CATSSNRVNTGELFF. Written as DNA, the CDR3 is TGTGCCACCAGTTCCAACAGGGTAAACACCGGGGAGCTGTTTTTT.

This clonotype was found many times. The CDR3 region is CASSFRQIGFSSTDTQYF. The DNA of the CDR3 is TGTGCCAGCAGCTTTCGTCAGATTGGATTTTCTAGCACAGATACGCAGTATTTT. The chain links TRBV5-4 to TRBJ2-3, with D unclear. This CDR3 has 18 residues. Germline V CDR1 and CDR2: SGHNT, YYREEE (reference sequence). V was trimmed by 2 bases and J by 0 bases, leaving 19 bases between them.

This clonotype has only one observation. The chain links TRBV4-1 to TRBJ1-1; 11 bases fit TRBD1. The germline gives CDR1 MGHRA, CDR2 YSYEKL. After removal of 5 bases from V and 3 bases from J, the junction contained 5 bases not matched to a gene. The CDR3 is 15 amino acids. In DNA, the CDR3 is TGCGCCAGCAGCACTAGGACAGGGGGCCACACTGAAGCTTTCTTT. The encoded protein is CASSTRTGGHTEAFF.

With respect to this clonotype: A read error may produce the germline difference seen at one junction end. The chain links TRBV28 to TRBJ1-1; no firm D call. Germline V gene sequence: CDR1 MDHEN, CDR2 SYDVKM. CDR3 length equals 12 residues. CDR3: CASSFWAREVFF. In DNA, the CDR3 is TGTGCCAGCAGTTTCTGGGCCCGTGAAGTTTTCTTT. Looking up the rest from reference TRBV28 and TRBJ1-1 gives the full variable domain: DVKVTQSSRYLVKRTGEKVFLECVQDMDHENMFWYRQDPGLGLRLIYFSYDVKMKEKGDIPEGYSVSREKKERFSLILESASTNQTSMYLCASSFWAREVFFGQGTRLTVV.

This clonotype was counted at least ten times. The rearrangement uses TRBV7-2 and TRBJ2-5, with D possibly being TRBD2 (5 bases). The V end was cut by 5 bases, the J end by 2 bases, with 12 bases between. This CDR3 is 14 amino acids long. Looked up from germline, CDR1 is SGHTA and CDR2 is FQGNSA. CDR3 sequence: CASSPSGPQETQYF. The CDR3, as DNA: TGTGCCAGCAGCCCGAGCGGACCACAAGAGACCCAGTACTTC.

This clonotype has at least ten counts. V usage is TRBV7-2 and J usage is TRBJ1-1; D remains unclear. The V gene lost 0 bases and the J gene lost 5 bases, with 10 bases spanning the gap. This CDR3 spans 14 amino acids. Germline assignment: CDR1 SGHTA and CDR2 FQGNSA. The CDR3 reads CASSLARGGTEAFF. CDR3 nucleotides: TGTGCCAGCAGCTTAGCGCGGGGAGGGACTGAAGCTTTCTTT.

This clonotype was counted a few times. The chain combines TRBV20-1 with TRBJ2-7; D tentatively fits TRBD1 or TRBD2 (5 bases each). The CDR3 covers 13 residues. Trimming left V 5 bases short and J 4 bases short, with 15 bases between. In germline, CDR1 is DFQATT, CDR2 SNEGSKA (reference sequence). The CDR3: CSADGDGTYEQYF. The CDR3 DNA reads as TGCAGTGCTGACGGGGACGGTACGTACGAGCAGTACTTC.

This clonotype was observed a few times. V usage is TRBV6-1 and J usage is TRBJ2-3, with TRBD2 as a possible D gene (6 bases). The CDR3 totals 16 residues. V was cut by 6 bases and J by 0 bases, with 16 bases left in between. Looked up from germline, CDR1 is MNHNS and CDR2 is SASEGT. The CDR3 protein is CASSPAQGGSTDTQYF. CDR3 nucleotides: TGTGCCAGCAGCCCGGCGCAGGGAGGTAGCACAGATACGCAGTATTTT.

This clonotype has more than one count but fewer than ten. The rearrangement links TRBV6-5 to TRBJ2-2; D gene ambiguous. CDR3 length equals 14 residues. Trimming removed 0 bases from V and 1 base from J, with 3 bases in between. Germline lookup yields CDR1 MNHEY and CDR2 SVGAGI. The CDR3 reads CASSYSRNTGELFF. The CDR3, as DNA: TGTGCCAGCAGTTACTCGAGGAACACCGGGGAGCTGTTTTTT.

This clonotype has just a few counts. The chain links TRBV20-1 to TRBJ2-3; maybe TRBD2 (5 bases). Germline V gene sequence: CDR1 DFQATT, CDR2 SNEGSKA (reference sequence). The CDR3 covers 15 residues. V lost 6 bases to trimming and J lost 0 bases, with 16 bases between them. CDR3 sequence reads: CSALAARRSTDTQYF. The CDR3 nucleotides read TGCAGTGCCCTCGCCGCAAGGAGGAGCACAGATACGCAGTATTTT.

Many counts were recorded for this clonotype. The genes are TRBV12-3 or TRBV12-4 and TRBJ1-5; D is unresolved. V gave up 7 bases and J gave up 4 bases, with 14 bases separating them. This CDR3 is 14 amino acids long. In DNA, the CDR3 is TGTGCCAGCACCCCCTCCGGGGAGAATCAGCCCCAGCATTTT. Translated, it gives CASTPSGENQPQHF.

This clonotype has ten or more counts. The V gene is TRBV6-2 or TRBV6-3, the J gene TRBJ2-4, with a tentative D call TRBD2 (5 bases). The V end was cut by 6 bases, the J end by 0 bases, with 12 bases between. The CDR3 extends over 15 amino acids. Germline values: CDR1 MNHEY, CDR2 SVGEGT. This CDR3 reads CASSNPGLAKNIQYF. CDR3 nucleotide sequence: TGTGCCAGCAGCAACCCTGGACTAGCCAAAAACATTCAGTACTTC.

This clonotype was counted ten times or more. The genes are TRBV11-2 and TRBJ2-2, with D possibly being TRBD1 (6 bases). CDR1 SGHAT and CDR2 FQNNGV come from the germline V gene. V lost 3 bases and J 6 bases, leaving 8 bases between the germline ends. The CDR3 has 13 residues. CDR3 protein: CASSFRQAGELFF. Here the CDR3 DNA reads TGTGCCAGCAGCTTCCGACAGGCCGGGGAGCTGTTTTTT.

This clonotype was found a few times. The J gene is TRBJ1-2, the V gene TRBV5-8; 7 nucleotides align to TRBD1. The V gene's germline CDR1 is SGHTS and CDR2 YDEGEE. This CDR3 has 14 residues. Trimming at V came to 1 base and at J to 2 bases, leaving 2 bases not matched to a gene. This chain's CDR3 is CASSLRGGNYGYTF. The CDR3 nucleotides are TGTGCCAGCAGCTTGAGAGGGGGCAACTATGGCTACACCTTC. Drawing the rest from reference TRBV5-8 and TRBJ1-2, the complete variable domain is EAGVTQSPTHLIKTRGQQATLRCSPISGHTSVYWYQQALGLGLQFLLWYDEGEERNRGNFPPRFSGRQFPNYSSELNVNALELEDSALYLCASSLRGGNYGYTFGSGTRLTVV.

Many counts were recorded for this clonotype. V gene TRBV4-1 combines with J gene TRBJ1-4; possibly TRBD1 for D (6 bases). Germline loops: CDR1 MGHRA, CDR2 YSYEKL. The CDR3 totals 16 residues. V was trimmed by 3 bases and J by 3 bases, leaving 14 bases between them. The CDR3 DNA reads TGCGCCAGCAGCCACCCTCTAAGGGGGTCTAATGAAAAACTGTTTTTT. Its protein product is CASSHPLRGSNEKLFF.